The 28 T cell receptor beta chains listed next were all sequenced from one sample in a study of shared clonotypes between healthy human individuals (dated by TCRdb to the early 2020s). The library relied on the immunoSEQ multiplex PCR assay. TCRdb limited this immuneACCESS table to in-frame rearrangements with V and J called. A share of clones is missing; checked studies link under half to unresolved V genes, and the rest is unexplained. This sample gives hundreds of thousands of clones in total; about 96% of them show up just once. In total, the top ten clones hold more than 0.3% of the sample. Input material: memory CD8+ T cells sorted from blood. Explained via the paper, the cell subset or site label denotes: CD45RO+ cells pooled with CCR7-negative TemRA cells. Every receptor here comes from a man aged 25-45 years in good health.

The chain joins TRBV28 to TRBJ1-4; 10 bases fit TRBD1. This CDR3 spans 15 amino acids. The V and J ends lost 3 bases and 7 bases, in that order; junction bases with no gene match: 5. Germline assignment: CDR1 MDHEN and CDR2 SYDVKM. Written as DNA, the CDR3 is TGTGCCAGCAGTTTTCGGGACAGGGGTTTTGAAAAACTGTTTTTT. It translates to CASSFRDRGFEKLFF.

The chain employs TRBV5-6 and TRBJ2-2; 8 bases fit TRBD1. V lost 1 base and J lost 6; bases outside the gene matches: 8. Germline V gene sequence: CDR1 SGHDT, CDR2 YYEEEE. The CDR3 has 16 residues. The CDR3 is CASSLYRGARPGELFF. Written as DNA, the CDR3 is TGTGCCAGCAGCTTGTACAGGGGGGCACGACCCGGGGAGCTGTTTTTT. The full variable domain, its missing parts supplied by reference TRBV5-6 and TRBJ2-2, is DAGVTQSPTHLIKTRGQQVTLRCSPKSGHDTVSWYQQALGQGPQFIFQYYEEEERQRGNFPDRFSGHQFPNYSSELNVNALLLGDSALYLCASSLYRGARPGELFFGEGSRLTVL.

CDR3 sequence reads: CASSQYTNTGELFF. The CDR3 DNA reads TGCGCCAGCAGCCAGTACACGAACACCGGGGAGCTGTTTTTT. The chain uses TRBV4-1 and TRBJ2-2; unclear D gene. Germline CDR1 is MGHRA and CDR2 is YSYEKL. The CDR3 is 14 residues long. V lost 3 bases and J lost 0, with 5 bases in between.

The rearrangement links TRBV5-1 to TRBJ2-5, with 7 bases identical to TRBD2. V dropped 0 bases and J dropped 5; count of bases not matched to a gene: 7. CDR3 length: 15 amino acids. From germline, CDR1 is SGHRS and CDR2 YFSETQ. CDR3 loop: CASSLEAGLMETQYF. The CDR3 bases are TGCGCCAGCAGCTTGGAAGCGGGGCTGATGGAGACCCAGTACTTC.

V and J are TRBV5-1 and TRBJ2-2; TRBD2 matches 11 bases. Germline V lookup: CDR1 SGHRS, CDR2 YFSETQ. After removal of 1 base from V and 4 bases from J, the junction contained 3 bases not matched to a gene. CDR3 length: 16 residues. The CDR3, as DNA: TGCGCCAGCAGCTTGACTAGCGGGAGAGGCACCGGGGAGCTGTTTTTT. Its protein is CASSLTSGRGTGELFF.

This chain joins TRBV30 and TRBJ2-5; 7 nucleotides line up with TRBD2. J lost 3 bases, V lost 0 bases, and 10 bases had no gene match. The CDR3 runs to 16 residues. CDR1 is GTSNPN, CDR2 SVGIG, per germline (reference sequence). The CDR3 loop is CAWSVIGRGSKETQYF. CDR3 in DNA: TGTGCCTGGAGTGTAATAGGGAGGGGTTCCAAAGAGACCCAGTACTTC.

This chain links TRBV6-5 with TRBJ1-6; possible D gene TRBD1, 6 bases. The CDR3 runs 14 residues. Germline CDR1 and CDR2: MNHEY and SVGAGI. V was pared by 4 bases and J by 8 bases, with 12 bases between. The CDR3 DNA reads as TGTGCCAGCAGTTGGACAGCCGGGGATTCACCCCTCCACTTT. Translated: CASSWTAGDSPLHF.

The chain has TRBV27 and TRBJ2-7; D uncertain. Germline loops: CDR1 MNHEY, CDR2 SMNVEV (reference sequence). V shed 2 bases and J shed 1 base, with 9 bases lying between them. The CDR3 extends over 14 amino acids. CDR3 nucleotides: TGTGCCAGCAGTTTACACCTAGGATCCTACGAGCAGTACTTC. As protein: CASSLHLGSYEQYF.

This chain connects TRBV4-2 to TRBJ2-3, with 7 positions matching TRBD1. The V gene end was trimmed by 0 bases and the J gene end by 1 base; junction bases not matched to a gene: 1. From germline, CDR1 is LGHNA and CDR2 YNFKEQ. This CDR3 is built from 15 residues. The CDR3 sequence: CASSQDGQGTDTQYF. CDR3 sequence (DNA): TGTGCCAGCAGCCAAGATGGACAGGGCACAGATACGCAGTATTTT.

The chain carries TRBV6-1 and TRBJ2-3, with a tentative D call TRBD2 (5 bases). Trimming removed 8 bases from V and 2 bases from J, with 11 bases in between. The germline V gene has CDR1 MNHNS and CDR2 SASEGT. This CDR3 spans 13 amino acids. The DNA of the CDR3 is TGTGCCAGCCGGCGGGCCACCACAGATACGCAGTATTTT. It encodes CASRRATTDTQYF.

The rearrangement joins TRBV30 to TRBJ1-5; D uncertain. V lost 0 bases to trimming and J lost 1 base, with 7 bases between them. The V gene's germline CDR1 is GTSNPN and CDR2 SVGIG (reference sequence). The CDR3 is 14 amino acids. In nucleotides, the CDR3 is TGTGCCTGGAGTGTATTACAGAGCAATCAGCCCCAGCATTTT. Encoded protein: CAWSVLQSNQPQHF.

The chain joins TRBV5-1 to TRBJ2-7; D is perhaps TRBD2 (5 bases). V was trimmed by 4 bases and J by 3 bases, leaving 11 bases between them. The CDR3 contains 13 residues. Germline V lookup: CDR1 SGHRS, CDR2 YFSETQ. As DNA, the CDR3 is TGCGCCAGCAGCCCTGACGGGGACTACGAGCAGTACTTC. Its protein is CASSPDGDYEQYF.

The J gene is TRBJ1-1, the V gene TRBV7-9; a possible D gene is TRBD1 (6 bases). The CDR3 sequence is 16 residues long. CDR1 and CDR2 from the germline V gene are SEHNR and FQNEAQ (reference sequence). V lost 5 bases and J 0 bases, leaving 16 bases between the germline ends. The CDR3 reads CASSSGQSSMNTEAFF. CDR3 coding DNA: TGTGCCAGCAGCAGTGGACAGTCCTCCATGAACACTGAAGCTTTCTTT.

The chain is built from TRBV6-1 and TRBJ2-1; D not resolved. Deletions cut 4 bases from V and 7 bases from J, with 11 bases between. This CDR3 spans 13 amino acids. Germline lookup yields CDR1 MNHNS and CDR2 SASEGT. The CDR3 reads CASSVRGLNEQFF. The CDR3, as DNA: TGTGCCAGCAGTGTCCGCGGTTTGAATGAGCAGTTCTTC.

The chain links TRBV19 to TRBJ2-1; either TRBD1 or TRBD2 may fit D (5 bases each). The CDR3 loop spans 13 amino acids. Trimming took off 5 bases at V and 9 bases at J, with 14 bases between the two ends. CDR1 is LNHDA, CDR2 SQIVND, per germline (reference sequence). The CDR3 DNA sequence: TGTGCCAGTAGTGGCCTAGGGGCGGGTGAGCAGTTCTTC. It codes for CASSGLGAGEQFF. The entire variable domain, with the rest obtained from reference TRBV19 and TRBJ2-1, is as follows: DGGITQSPKYLFRKEGQNVTLSCEQNLNHDAMYWYRQDPGQGLRLIYYSQIVNDFQKGDIAEGYSVSREKKESFPLTVTSAQKNPTAFYLCASSGLGAGEQFFGPGTRLTVL.

The chain recombines TRBV11-2 with TRBJ2-1; 7 bases match TRBD2. V shed 6 bases, J shed 3 bases, and the junction held 8 bases outside the gene matches. CDR3 length equals 15 residues. From germline, CDR1 is SGHAT and CDR2 FQNNGV. CDR3 nucleotides: TGTGCCAGCAGTTTCGCTAGCGGCGTCTACAATGAGCAGTTCTTC. Residues: CASSFASGVYNEQFF. The complete variable domain, with remaining parts taken from reference TRBV11-2 and TRBJ2-1, reads EAGVAQSPRYKIIEKRQSVAFWCNPISGHATLYWYQQILGQGPKLLIQFQNNGVVDDSQLPKDRFSAERLKGVDSTLKIQPAKLEDSAVYLCASSFASGVYNEQFFGPGTRLTVL.

The chain employs TRBV7-2 and TRBJ2-5; D may match TRBD1 or TRBD2 (5 bases each). Germline CDR1 and CDR2: SGHTA and FQGNSA. The CDR3 has 15 amino acids. V was clipped by 2 bases and J by 4 bases, with 14 bases between them. In nucleotides, the CDR3 is TGTGCCAGCAGCTTATTCGGCACGGGACGAGAGACCCAGTACTTC. Encoded protein: CASSLFGTGRETQYF.

The rearrangement links TRBV19 to TRBJ2-2; no clear D gene. With 2 bases removed from V and 2 bases from J, the gap between germline ends came to 12 bases. Germline V gene sequence: CDR1 LNHDA, CDR2 SQIVND (reference sequence). The CDR3 consists of 16 residues. The CDR3 region is CASSIPQLINTGELFF. As DNA, the CDR3 is TGTGCCAGTAGTATACCCCAACTCATAAACACCGGGGAGCTGTTTTTT.

The chain links TRBV5-1 to TRBJ2-7; 7 positions match TRBD1. Unmatched junction bases numbered 7, after V lost 5 bases and J lost 2 bases. The CDR3 covers 14 residues. Germline V CDR1 and CDR2: SGHRS, YFSETQ. The CDR3 here is CASRSGQGAYEQYF. In nucleotides, the CDR3 is TGCGCCAGCAGATCCGGGCAGGGGGCCTACGAGCAGTACTTC.

This chain links TRBV5-1 with TRBJ1-2, with 7 bases aligning to TRBD1. Germline trimming cut 0 bases from V and 0 bases from J; bases unmatched to any gene: 2. The CDR3 has 15 amino acids. Germline CDR1 and CDR2: SGHRS and YFSETQ. CDR3 residues: CASSLGGTANYGYTF. CDR3 DNA sequence: TGCGCCAGCAGCTTGGGTGGGACAGCTAACTATGGCTACACCTTC.

This chain uses TRBV5-1 with TRBJ2-5; possibly TRBD2 for D (6 bases). TRBJ2-7 explains the end of the DNA better; the J call may be wrong. Germline values: CDR1 SGHRS, CDR2 YFSETQ. There are 17 residues in the CDR3. In DNA, the CDR3 is TGCGCCAGCAGCTTGGGAGGGACTTCCTTAATCCCCTACGAGCAGTACTTC. The encoded protein is CASSLGGTSLIPYEQYF.

The CDR3 DNA follows: TGTGCCAGCAGTGCGGGGGCACTGTTTTTT. Protein sequence: CASSAGALFF. The rearrangement links TRBV6-1 to TRBJ1-4; possibly TRBD1 for D (6 bases). The CDR3 is 10 amino acids. Trimming removed 4 bases from V and 13 bases from J, with 7 bases in between. Germline assignment: CDR1 MNHNS and CDR2 SASEGT.

The genes are TRBV5-1 and TRBJ2-1, with 12 positions matching TRBD2. This CDR3 region has 15 residues. Trimming cost V 0 bases and J 9 bases; bases outside gene matches: 4. Germline CDR1 reads SGHRS; CDR2 reads YFSETQ. The chain's CDR3 is CASSLAGLAGSEQFF. In DNA, the CDR3 is TGCGCCAGCAGCTTGGCCGGACTAGCGGGATCTGAGCAGTTCTTC.

Points on this clone: Other DNA sequences within the sample encode an identical CDR3. This chain links TRBV5-1 with TRBJ2-3; no clear D gene. V lost 2 bases and J lost 4, with 2 bases in between. Per the germline V gene, CDR1 is SGHRS and CDR2 is YFSETQ. This CDR3 is built from 11 residues. This CDR3 reads CASSLADTQYF. The CDR3 DNA sequence: TGCGCCAGCAGCTTAGCAGATACGCAGTATTTT.

The chain links TRBV5-6 to TRBJ2-3; 10 nucleotides line up with TRBD2. Looked up from germline, CDR1 is SGHDT and CDR2 is YYEEEE. J gave up 1 base and V 2 bases, and 10 bases lay outside the gene matches. There are 18 residues in the CDR3. The CDR3 loop is CASSFTSGAALGTDTQYF. The DNA of the CDR3 is TGTGCCAGCAGCTTTACTAGCGGGGCGGCCCTGGGCACAGATACGCAGTATTTT.

The gene calls are TRBV5-4 and TRBJ2-1; D perhaps matches TRBD2 (5 bases). Trimming removed 0 bases from V and 13 bases from J, with 8 bases in between. The germline gives CDR1 SGHNT, CDR2 YYREEE (reference sequence). The CDR3 consists of 11 residues. CDR3 protein: CASSLGAVQFF. CDR3 sequence (DNA): TGTGCCAGCAGCTTGGGAGCGGTACAGTTCTTC.

V usage is TRBV5-4 and J usage is TRBJ2-1; D might be TRBD2 (5 bases). The V end was cut by 5 bases, the J end by 8 bases, with 11 bases between. The CDR3 is 12 amino acids. Looked up from germline, CDR1 is SGHNT and CDR2 is YYREEE (reference sequence). CDR3 DNA sequence: TGTGCCAGCAGTTCGGACGGGGATGAGCAGTTCTTC. It yields the protein CASSSDGDEQFF.

Points on this clone: Different DNA sequences within this sample yield the same CDR3. The J gene is TRBJ2-7, the V gene TRBV5-1; D is unresolved. V was clipped by 1 base and J by 6 bases, with 5 bases between them. The CDR3 has 11 residues. CDR1 and CDR2 (germline): SGHRS, YFSETQ. This chain's CDR3 is CASSLSGEQYF. In DNA, the CDR3 is TGCGCCAGCAGCTTGTCAGGCGAGCAGTACTTC. The full variable domain, completed using reference TRBV5-1 and TRBJ2-7, is KAGVTQTPRYLIKTRGQQVTLSCSPISGHRSVSWYQQTPGQGLQFLFEYFSETQRNKGNFPGRFSGRQFSNSRSEMNVSTLELGDSALYLCASSLSGEQYFGPGTRLTVT.